Described below is a single TCR beta chain sequence and its context. These data are taken from a study of long-term antiretroviral therapy in people with HIV. The junction had 7 bases not matched to a gene; V was cut back by 3 bases and J by 2 bases. Germline V gene sequence: CDR1 SGHTS, CDR2 YDEGEE. The CDR3 is 18 amino acids. Running of the v3.0 immunoSEQ assay took place at survey level. Sequenced by immunoSEQ multiplex PCR; TCRdb stores in-frame clones only, minus some. The sample holds more than 25,000 clones, approximately 79% seen once. The starting material was unsorted PBMCs, obtained 2.1 years after starting antiretroviral therapy. J is TRBJ2-5 and V is TRBV5-8; 16 bases align to TRBD2. The TCR was taken from a young man with HIV. As DNA, the CDR3 is TGTGCCAGCAGCTCGGGACTAGCGGGGGGGTTTTTTCAAGAGACCCAGTACTTC. Encoded protein: CASSSGLAGGFFQETQYF.